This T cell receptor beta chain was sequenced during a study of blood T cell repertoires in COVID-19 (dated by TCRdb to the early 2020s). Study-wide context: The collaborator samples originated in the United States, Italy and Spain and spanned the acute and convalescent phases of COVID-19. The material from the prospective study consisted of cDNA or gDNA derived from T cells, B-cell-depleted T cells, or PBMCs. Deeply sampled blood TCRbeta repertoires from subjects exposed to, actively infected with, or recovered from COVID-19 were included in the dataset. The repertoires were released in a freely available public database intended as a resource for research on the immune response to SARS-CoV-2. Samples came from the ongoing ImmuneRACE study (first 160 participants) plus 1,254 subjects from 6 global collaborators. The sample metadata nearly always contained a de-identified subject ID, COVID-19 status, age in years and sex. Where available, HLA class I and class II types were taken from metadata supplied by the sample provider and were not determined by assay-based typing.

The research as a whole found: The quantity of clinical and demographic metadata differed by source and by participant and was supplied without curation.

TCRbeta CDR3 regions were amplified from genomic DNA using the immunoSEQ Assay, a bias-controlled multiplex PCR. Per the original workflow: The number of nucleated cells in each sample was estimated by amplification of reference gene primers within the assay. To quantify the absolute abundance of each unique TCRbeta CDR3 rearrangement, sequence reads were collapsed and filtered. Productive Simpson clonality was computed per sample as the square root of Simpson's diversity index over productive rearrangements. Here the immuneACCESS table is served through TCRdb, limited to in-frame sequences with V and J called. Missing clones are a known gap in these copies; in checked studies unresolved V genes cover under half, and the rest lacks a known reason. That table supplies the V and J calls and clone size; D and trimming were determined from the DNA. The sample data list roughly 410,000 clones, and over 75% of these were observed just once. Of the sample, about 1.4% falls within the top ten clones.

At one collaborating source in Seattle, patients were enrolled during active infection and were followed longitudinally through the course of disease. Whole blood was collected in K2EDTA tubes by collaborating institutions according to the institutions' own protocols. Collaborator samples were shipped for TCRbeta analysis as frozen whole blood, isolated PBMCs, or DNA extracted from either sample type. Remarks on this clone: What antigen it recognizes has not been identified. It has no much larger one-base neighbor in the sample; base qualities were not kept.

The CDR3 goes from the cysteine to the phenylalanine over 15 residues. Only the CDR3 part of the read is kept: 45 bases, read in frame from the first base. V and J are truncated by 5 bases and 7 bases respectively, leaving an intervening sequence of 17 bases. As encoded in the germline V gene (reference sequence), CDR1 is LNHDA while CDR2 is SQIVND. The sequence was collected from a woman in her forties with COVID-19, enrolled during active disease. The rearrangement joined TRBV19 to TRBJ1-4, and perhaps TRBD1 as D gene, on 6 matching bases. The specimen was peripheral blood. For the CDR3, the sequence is CASSRGQTASEKLFF. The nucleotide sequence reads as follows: TGTGCCAGTAGTCGCGGACAGACAGCTTCTGAAAAACTGTTTTTT.